The 17 T cell receptor delta chains below come from one sample, sequenced in a study of Vδ1+ human thymocytes. Extracted RNA was reverse transcribed into cDNA. CDR3 amplicons came from multiplex PCR with pooled V-gene forward and constant-region reverse primers. TCRdb re-processed the multiplex PCR reads via CATT. The sample gives some 27,000 delta-chain clones, more than 6% of which show up once; around 1% is in the top ten. Study results and caveats: Thymic TRG and TRD repertoires appeared highly polyclonal, with Gaussian CDR3 length distributions.

For these TCRs, the target antigens are not known. Sequences were obtained from Vdelta1+ gamma-delta thymocytes from the thymus. The subset is: FACS-sorted CD3+ TCRalphabeta- TCRVdelta1+ TCRVdelta2- thymocytes. The receptors shown here come from a girl under two years old who had congenital heart surgery.

The gene calls are TRDV1 and TRDJ1; TRDD3 aligns across 8 bases. CDR3 size: 18 residues. In germline, CDR1 is TSWWSYY, CDR2 QGS. The V and J ends lost 2 bases and 0 bases, in that order; junction bases with no gene match: 11. CDR3 sequence: CALGEFTLGAQYTDKLIF. DNA of the CDR3: TGTGCTCTTGGGGAATTTACACTGGGGGCTCAGTACACCGATAAACTCATCTTT.

The chain couples TRDV1 to TRDJ1, with TRDD2 matching 9 bases. CDR1 is TSWWSYY and CDR2 is QGS in the germline V gene. The CDR3 sequence is 22 residues long. V shed 3 bases, J shed 0 bases, and the junction held 23 bases outside the gene matches. This CDR3 reads CALGDPPSYGLLTSGDTDKLIF. The CDR3 bases are TGTGCTCTTGGGGATCCCCCTTCCTACGGTTTGCTTACCTCGGGTGACACCGATAAACTCATCTTT.

There are a few counts of this clone. V is TRDV1 and J is TRDJ1, with D maybe TRDD2 (6 bases). V lost 1 base, J lost 0 bases, and 21 bases lay in between. The germline CDR1 and CDR2 sequences are TSWWSYY and QGS. This CDR3 has 19 residues. CDR3 bases: TGTGCTCTTGGGGAACGCTGGTCTCCTACGATCCCGCACACCGATAAACTCATCTTT. Protein: CALGERWSPTIPHTDKLIF.

This clone occurred a few times. This chain uses TRDV1 with TRDJ1; 8 bases match TRDD3. The CDR3 runs to 18 residues. From germline, CDR1 is TSWWSYY and CDR2 QGS. Trimming removed 0 bases from V and 0 bases from J; junction bases left unmatched: 9. This CDR3 reads CALGELRSGGYDTDKLIF. CDR3 in DNA: TGTGCTCTTGGGGAACTCCGGTCCGGGGGATATGACACCGATAAACTCATCTTT.

This chain connects TRDV1 to TRDJ1, with TRDD3 matching 12 bases. Germline-derived CDR1 and CDR2 are TSWWSYY and QGS. The trim removed 2 bases at V and 4 bases at J, leaving 8 bases unmatched. There are 17 residues in the CDR3. Here the CDR3 reads CALGEGAGGYGNDKLIF. CDR3 DNA: TGTGCTCTTGGGGAAGGGGCTGGGGGATACGGAAACGATAAACTCATCTTT.

This clone was seen only once. V is TRDV1 and J is TRDJ1, with 11 nucleotides matching TRDD3. Since TCRdb gives no J gene, matching the DNA to germline was used here to assign it. Germline-derived CDR1 and CDR2 are TSWWSYY and QGS. This CDR3 region has 23 residues. The V segment lost 7 bases and the J segment 1 base; nucleotides outside the gene matches: 29. The CDR3 DNA follows: TGTGCTCTTGCCCGGGTTGATAATGTTGGTATCCTGGGGGATACCCTGTTCACCGATAAACTCATCTTT. Amino acids: CALARVDNVGILGDTLFTDKLIF.

J is TRDJ1 and V is TRDV1; 13 nucleotides match TRDD3. The J gene is not listed in TCRdb, so it was assigned here from a DNA match to germline. CDR3 size: 22 residues. V shed 5 bases and J 0 bases; nucleotides not matched to a gene: 21. The germline CDR1 and CDR2 sequences are TSWWSYY and QGS. The CDR3 DNA follows: TGTGCTCTTGGGTACGGGGGTGAAACCCACTGGGGGATACGCGTATACACCGATAAACTCATCTTT. This sequence encodes CALGYGGETHWGIRVYTDKLIF.

The chain recombines TRDV1 with TRDJ1, with 9 nucleotides matching TRDD3. The CDR3 runs 21 residues. After removal of 2 bases from V and 0 bases from J, the junction contained 19 bases not matched to a gene. Looked up from germline, CDR1 is TSWWSYY and CDR2 is QGS. CDR3 residues: CALGEGRSPVLGDDDTDKLIF. In DNA, the CDR3 is TGTGCTCTTGGGGAAGGTCGTTCACCCGTACTGGGGGACGACGACACCGATAAACTCATCTTT.

V and J are TRDV1 and TRDJ1, with TRDD3 identical over 7 bases. The J gene is absent in TCRdb and was assigned here via DNA matching to germline. The germline V gene encodes CDR1 TSWWSYY and CDR2 QGS. The CDR3 is 18 residues long. Losses at the gene ends were 4 bases for V and 4 bases for J; bases not matched to a gene: 18. CDR3 amino acids: CALGGGGSIWGVHDKLIF. For the CDR3, the DNA is TGTGCTCTTGGGGGAGGCGGTTCCATCTGGGGGGTCCACGATAAACTCATCTTT.

This clone has more than one count but fewer than ten. This chain joins TRDV1 and TRDJ1; 8 bases map to TRDD3. CDR3 length: 17 amino acids. CDR1 is TSWWSYY, CDR2 QGS, per germline. With 2 bases clipped from V and 4 bases from J, the junction kept 12 bases outside the gene matches. For the CDR3, the DNA is TGTGCTCTTGGGGAAGTGGGACTTTCTGGGGGAGACGATAAACTCATCTTT. It translates to CALGEVGLSGGDDKLIF.

This chain links TRDV1 with TRDJ1; no firm D call. Germline values: CDR1 TSWWSYY, CDR2 QGS. Between the trimmed V and J ends, which lost 4 bases and 2 bases, there was a span of 8 bases. This CDR3 contains 13 residues. CDR3: CALGGSNTDKLIF. The CDR3 DNA is TGTGCTCTTGGGGGTAGTAATACCGATAAACTCATCTTT.

This clone was counted a few times. The rearrangement uses TRDV1 and TRDJ1; TRDD3 aligns across 11 bases. This CDR3 contains 19 residues. V was pared by 3 bases and J by 3 bases, with 15 bases of the junction left unmatched. CDR1 and CDR2 (germline): TSWWSYY, QGS. The CDR3 protein is CALGELPFLLGDKADKLIF. The CDR3 DNA is TGTGCTCTTGGGGAGCTACCCTTCCTACTGGGGGATAAAGCCGATAAACTCATCTTT.

The sample holds a few counts of this clone. V gene TRDV1 combines with J gene TRDJ1; 9 nucleotides agree with TRDD2. The length of the CDR3 is 21 residues. Looked up from germline, CDR1 is TSWWSYY and CDR2 is QGS. V lost 3 bases, J lost 5 bases, and 25 bases stayed unmatched. For the CDR3, the DNA is TGTGCTCTTGGGGACCCTTCCTACGGTCTCACTGGCTCTTACGCGGCGGATAAACTCATCTTT. Protein product: CALGDPSYGLTGSYAADKLIF.

About this clone: The same CDR3 is also encoded by other DNA sequences in this sample. This chain connects TRDV1 to TRDJ1; D is ambiguous. The CDR3 spans 14 residues. The V gene lost 6 bases and the J gene lost 0 bases, with 11 bases spanning the gap. Germline values: CDR1 TSWWSYY, CDR2 QGS. CDR3 DNA sequence: TGTGCTCTTGGTGAAGGGACAAACACCGATAAACTCATCTTT. It translates to CALGEGTNTDKLIF.

This clone came up a few times. The rearrangement joins TRDV1 to TRDJ1, with 10 bases matching TRDD3. The CDR3 is 20 residues long. Germline CDR1 reads TSWWSYY; CDR2 reads QGS. Trimming cost V 1 base and J 4 bases; bases outside gene matches: 18. The CDR3 DNA follows: TGTGCTCTTGGGGAACCTCGGTTTATCTACTGGGGGATGGCGGGCGATAAACTCATCTTT. Its translation is CALGEPRFIYWGMAGDKLIF.

The chain joins TRDV1 to TRDJ1; no clear D gene. Germline loops: CDR1 TSWWSYY, CDR2 QGS. The CDR3 totals 14 residues. Deletions cut 0 bases from V and 5 bases from J, with 10 bases between. The CDR3 DNA sequence: TGTGCTCTTGGGGAACTAATTTTAGCTGATAAACTCATCTTT. Amino acid sequence: CALGELILADKLIF.

The V gene is uncalled and the J gene is TRDJ1; TRDD3 is taken as the D call from the table, unchecked against the DNA. This CDR3 has 18 amino acids. CDR3 nucleotides: TGTGCTCTTGGGCCAACCGTGGGTTGGTTACTGCCCCCCGATAAACTCATCTTT. Translating gives CALGPTVGWLLPPDKLIF.